This T cell receptor beta chain is drawn from a study of blood T cell repertoires in COVID-19. Sequencing used immunoSEQ multiplex PCR; TCRdb keeps in-frame clones, though not all of them. Here the sample spans 250,000 to 350,000 clones, 70% to 90% being singletons. The germline gives CDR1 SGHTA, CDR2 FQGNSA. This CDR3 comprises 15 residues. V shed 2 bases and J shed 6 bases, with 16 bases lying between them. The rearrangement links TRBV7-2 to TRBJ1-1, with a possible D match to TRBD1 (5 bases). The source material was PBMCs or T cells enriched from blood (not recorded which). The clonotype comes from a woman aged 25 to 39 who had recovered from COVID-19. The CDR3 here is CASSLTQHQGSEAFF. CDR3 bases: TGTGCCAGCAGCTTAACCCAGCATCAGGGCTCTGAAGCTTTCTTT.